This TCR beta chain stems from a study of Graves' ophthalmopathy and Graves' hyperthyroidism. Notes on the study in general: Blood shared most expanded thyroid clonotypes above 0.001 frequency.

V was shortened by 4 bases and J by 6 bases, with 19 bases between the two germline ends. Germline V gene data show CDR1 as MNHEY and CDR2 as SMNVEV (reference sequence). This CDR3 is 15 amino acids long. Comment on this clonotype: Antigen: not known.

Amplified TCR beta CDR3 regions were obtained using RNA transcripts as template. HTBI primers served in a first-round RT-PCR, which a second-round multiplex PCR followed. TCRdb ran MiXCR on the multiplex PCR reads and lists one entry per CDR3 protein. The sample lists around 1.1 million distinct CDR3 sequences; roughly two fifths were seen once. Hyperthyroidism was new, under 2 months, in patients aged 18 to 65. Sample: peripheral blood or thyroid tissue (not recorded which). This receptor was taken from an adult man with Graves' hyperthyroidism. The V gene is TRBV27, the J gene TRBJ2-7, with a possible D match to TRBD2 (6 bases). In nucleotides, the CDR3 is TGTGCCAGCAGTTCACTAACTAGCCCCAACGGCGAGCAGTACTTC. This codes for CASSSLTSPNGEQYF.